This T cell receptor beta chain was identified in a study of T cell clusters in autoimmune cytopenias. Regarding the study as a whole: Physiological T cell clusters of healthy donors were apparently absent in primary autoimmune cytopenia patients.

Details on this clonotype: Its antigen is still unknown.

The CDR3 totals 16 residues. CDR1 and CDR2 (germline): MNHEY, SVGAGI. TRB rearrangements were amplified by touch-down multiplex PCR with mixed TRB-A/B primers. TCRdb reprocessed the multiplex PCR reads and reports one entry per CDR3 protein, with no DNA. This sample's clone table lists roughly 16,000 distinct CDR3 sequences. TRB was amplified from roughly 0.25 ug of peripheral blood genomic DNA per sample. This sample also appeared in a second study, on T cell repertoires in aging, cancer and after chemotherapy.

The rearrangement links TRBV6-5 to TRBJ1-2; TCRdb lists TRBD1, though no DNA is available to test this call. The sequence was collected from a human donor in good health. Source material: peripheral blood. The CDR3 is CASSYSSGTGSYGYTF.